The 13 T cell receptor beta chains reported below all come from one sample, sequenced in a study of blood T cells in healthy people across ages. A second PCR of roughly 7 to 11 cycles used a sample-barcoded 5' primer and a J-beta primer mix. Each CDR3 protein is one row after TCRdb ran MiXCR on the 5' RACE reads. The sample carries about 1,400,000 distinct CDR3 sequences, around 59% recorded once. Sequenced material: blood. These receptor sequences come from a man aged 18 to 30 in good health.

Ten or more counts support this clonotype. The CDR3 coding sequence is TGCAGTGCTAGAGATTCGGCTAGACTAGCGGGGGCCTGGTCTAGCACAGATACGCAGTATTTT. As protein: CSARDSARLAGAWSSTDTQYF. The chain links TRBV20-1 to TRBJ2-3; TRBD2 matches at 12 bases. Germline CDR1 reads DFQATT; CDR2 reads SNEGSKA (reference sequence). This CDR3 region has 21 residues. V was pared by 0 bases and J by 0 bases, with 16 bases of the junction left unmatched.

The V gene is TRBV27, the J gene TRBJ1-6; D not certain. Germline assignment: CDR1 MNHEY and CDR2 SMNVEV (reference sequence). This CDR3 contains 15 residues. V was clipped by 8 bases and J by 0 bases, with 11 bases between them. DNA of the CDR3: TGTGCCAGCCGGCAAAAGAGCTCCTATAATTCACCCCTCCACTTT. Protein: CASRQKSSYNSPLHF.

The chain is built from TRBV29-1 and TRBJ1-2; D gene unclear. The germline V and J ends were trimmed by 8 bases and 8 bases, with 12 bases remaining between them. This CDR3 is 10 amino acids long. Germline V gene data show CDR1 as SQVTM and CDR2 as ANQGSEA. Here the CDR3 reads CSTWGGGYTF. The DNA for the CDR3 is TGCAGCACCTGGGGTGGCGGCTACACCTTC.

V usage is TRBV2 and J usage is TRBJ2-1; 13 bases are shared with TRBD2. CDR1 is SNHLY and CDR2 is FYNNEI in the germline V gene. The V gene end was trimmed by 2 bases and the J gene end by 8 bases; junction bases not matched to a gene: 9. The CDR3 sequence is 17 residues long. CDR3 in DNA: TGTGCCAGCAGTGAAAACCTCAGACTAGCGGGAGGTCATGAGCAGTTCTTC. Its protein product is CASSENLRLAGGHEQFF.

This clonotype was seen once. The chain uses TRBV6-2 or TRBV6-3 and TRBJ2-6; TRBD1 is a possible D gene (6 bases). The CDR3 spans 16 residues. V lost 5 bases, J lost 2 bases, and 13 bases lay in between. The germline V gene has CDR1 MNHEY and CDR2 SVGEGT. The CDR3 loop reads CASSITGSPGANVLTF. The CDR3 coding sequence is TGTGCCAGCAGTATAACAGGGTCCCCTGGGGCCAACGTCCTGACTTTC.

This clonotype has a single count. CDR3 coding DNA: TGCAGTGCTAGAGAGGGACTAGCGGGGCCTAGCACAGATACGCAGTATTTT. Protein sequence: CSAREGLAGPSTDTQYF. The chain employs TRBV20-1 and TRBJ2-3, with 13 bases that match TRBD2. The CDR3 has 17 amino acids. Germline lookup yields CDR1 DFQATT and CDR2 SNEGSKA (reference sequence). Trimming at V came to 0 bases and at J to 0 bases, leaving 3 bases not matched to a gene.

This clonotype has more than one count but fewer than ten. V usage is TRBV29-1 and J usage is TRBJ1-2; TRBD1 matches 7 bases. With V trimmed by 6 bases and J by 1 base, 8 bases remained unmatched. This CDR3 has 14 amino acids. Germline assignment: CDR1 SQVTM and CDR2 ANQGSEA. CDR3 DNA: TGCAGCGTAGGATCCGGGACAGATAACTATGGCTACACCTTC. This encodes CSVGSGTDNYGYTF.

The chain uses TRBV20-1 and TRBJ2-5; 13 bases align to TRBD2. The V gene's germline CDR1 is DFQATT and CDR2 SNEGSKA (reference sequence). This CDR3 region has 16 residues. Trimming cost V 1 base and J 8 bases; bases outside gene matches: 10. The CDR3 sequence is CSARATSGGVLLTQYF. The CDR3, as DNA: TGCAGTGCTAGAGCTACTAGCGGGGGGGTCCTGCTCACCCAGTACTTC.

This clonotype was detected a few times. The chain couples TRBV7-9 to TRBJ2-5; D ambiguous. The CDR3 extends over 14 amino acids. Germline V gene lookup returns CDR1 SEHNR and CDR2 FQNEAQ (reference sequence). Deletions cut 2 bases from V and 2 bases from J, with 9 bases between. The DNA for the CDR3 is TGTGCCAGCAGCTTAAGGATGGGGCAAGAGACCCAGTACTTC. It specifies CASSLRMGQETQYF.

The V and J genes are TRBV10-3 and TRBJ2-1, with 15 bases aligning to TRBD2. Germline CDR1 ENHRY, CDR2 SYGVKD. V lost 5 bases and J lost 5; bases outside the gene matches: 7. The CDR3 runs to 17 residues. The CDR3 protein is CAISRTSGGAGNNEQFF. The CDR3 nucleotides are TGTGCCATCAGTAGGACTAGCGGGGGGGCGGGCAACAATGAGCAGTTCTTC.

The V gene is TRBV13, the J gene TRBJ2-5; 10 positions agree with TRBD2. J lost 2 bases, V lost 4 bases, and 7 bases had no gene match. The CDR3 length is 16 residues. CDR1 is PRHDT and CDR2 is FYEKMQ in the germline V gene (reference sequence). CDR3 sequence: CASSSERGGYQETQYF. CDR3 DNA sequence: TGTGCCAGCAGCTCTGAGCGGGGGGGATATCAAGAGACCCAGTACTTC.

This clonotype appeared once. V usage is TRBV13 and J usage is TRBJ2-2, with D tentatively TRBD1 (5 bases). CDR3 length: 15 residues. The germline gives CDR1 PRHDT, CDR2 FYEKMQ (reference sequence). V lost 3 bases, J lost 5 bases, and 13 bases lay in between. In nucleotides, the CDR3 is TGTGCCAGCAGCTTGAGGCCAGGGTTAACCGGGGAGCTGTTTTTT. Translation gives CASSLRPGLTGELFF. The variable domain in full, with the rest retrieved from reference TRBV13 and TRBJ2-2, is AAGVIQSPRHLIKEKRETATLKCYPIPRHDTVYWYQQGPGQDPQFLISFYEKMQSDKGSIPDRFSAQQFSDYHSELNMSSLELGDSALYFCASSLRPGLTGELFFGEGSRLTVL.

The chain is built from TRBV29-1 and TRBJ2-3; D could derive from TRBD1 or TRBD2 (5 bases each). The CDR3 covers 13 residues. Germline V gene sequence: CDR1 SQVTM, CDR2 ANQGSEA. Trimming removed 4 bases from V and 0 bases from J, with 8 bases in between. The CDR3 protein is CSVGRDSTDTQYF. In DNA form, the CDR3 reads TGCAGCGTTGGTCGGGACAGCACAGATACGCAGTATTTT.